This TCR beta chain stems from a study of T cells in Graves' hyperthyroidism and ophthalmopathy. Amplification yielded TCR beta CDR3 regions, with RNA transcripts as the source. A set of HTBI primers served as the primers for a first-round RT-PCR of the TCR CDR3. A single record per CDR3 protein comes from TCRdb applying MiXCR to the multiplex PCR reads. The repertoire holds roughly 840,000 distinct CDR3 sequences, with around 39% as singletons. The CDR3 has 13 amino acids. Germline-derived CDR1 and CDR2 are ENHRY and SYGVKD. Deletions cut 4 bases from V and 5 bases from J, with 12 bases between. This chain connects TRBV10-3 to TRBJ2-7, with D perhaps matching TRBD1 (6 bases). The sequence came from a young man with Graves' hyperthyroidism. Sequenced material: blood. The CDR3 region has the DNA TGTGCCATCAGTGTAGGACAGATGGACGAGCAGTACTTC. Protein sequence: CAISVGQMDEQYF.